The following is a T cell receptor (beta chain) sequence with its context. The sample comes from a study of blood T cell repertoires in COVID-19. Individuals drawn from 24 US areas were about 18 to 90 years old. Before being deemed recovered, Cohort 3 donors had two negative PCRs, clearance, or symptom resolution. Trimming cost V 5 bases and J 0 bases, with 10 bases left between them. The germline V gene encodes CDR1 SNHLY and CDR2 FYNNEI. The CDR3 is made up of 14 amino acids. Per the study methods: By means of reference gene primer amplification, nucleated cell counts were estimated. Libraries were prepared by immunoSEQ multiplex PCR; TCRdb keeps only in-frame clonotypes and omits some of them. The V and J calls and clone size were taken over from that table, and D and trimming were inferred from the DNA. This sample yields around 300,000 clones, of which roughly nine tenths are seen a single time; 2% to 2.5% belongs to the top ten.

This TCR derives from a woman younger than 30 who had recovered from COVID-19. The V gene is TRBV2, the J gene TRBJ1-1; possibly TRBD1 for D (5 bases). The sample comprised PBMCs or T cells enriched from blood (not recorded which). The CDR3 DNA follows: TGTGCCAGCAGTCCGGGACTGATGAACACTGAAGCTTTCTTT. It translates to CASSPGLMNTEAFF.